This T cell receptor (beta chain) originates from a study of blood T cell repertoires in COVID-19. Study at large: Sites across the United States, Italy and Spain contributed samples from acute and convalescent COVID-19. The cDNA or gDNA used as material had been derived from T cells, B-cell-depleted T cells, or PBMCs.

CDR1 SGHNT and CDR2 YYREEE come from the germline V gene (reference sequence). The ends lost 4 bases at V and 1 base at J; junction bases unmatched: 8. The CDR3 contains 15 residues. Followed over time, Seattle patients had been enrolled while infection was active. Source study methods: How many nucleated cells were present was estimated from reference gene primer amplification. The table came from immunoSEQ multiplex PCR; TCRdb's copy has only in-frame clones and leaves some out. V, J and clone size were drawn from that table, and D and trimming were deduced from the DNA. The sample has about 180,000 clones; roughly 81% are singletons.

Source material: peripheral blood. This chain joins TRBV5-4 and TRBJ2-7; 7 bases match TRBD1. This TCR was sampled from a woman aged 80 or older with COVID-19, enrolled during active disease. The CDR3 DNA sequence: TGTGCCAGCAGCATTGGGAAGGGGGCGTCCTACGAGCAGTACTTC. This gives the protein CASSIGKGASYEQYF.